The 7 T cell receptor beta chains listed next were all sequenced from one sample in a study of PD-L1 blockade in urothelial cancer. Produced via immunoSEQ multiplex PCR; TCRdb's table is partial and in-frame only. The data show 70,000 or so clones, under 90% seen once. This sample's time point: pretreatment peripheral blood. Sequencing used PBMCs, obtained around atezolizumab (anti-PD-L1) treatment. The source of these receptors is a man between 65 and 80 years old with urothelial cancer.

The rearrangement links TRBV27 to TRBJ2-7; 12 nucleotides match TRBD2. Germline CDR1 reads MNHEY; CDR2 reads SMNVEV (reference sequence). V gave up 4 bases and J gave up 7 bases; unmatched junction bases: 5. This CDR3 contains 14 residues. The CDR3, as DNA: TGTGCCAGCAGTTCTAGCGGGAGGGCCGGGGAGCAGTACTTC. Encoded protein: CASSSSGRAGEQYF.

This clone turned up a few times. CDR3 bases: TGTGCCAGCAGCCAAGATGGGGAACAAAGGGGTGAGACCCAGTACTTC. Amino acids: CASSQDGEQRGETQYF. The chain recombines TRBV4-2 with TRBJ2-5, with D perhaps TRBD1 (5 bases). CDR1 and CDR2 from the germline V gene are LGHNA and YNFKEQ. The V end lost 0 bases, the J end lost 5 bases, and 16 bases lay between the germline ends. This CDR3 region has 16 residues.

This chain uses TRBV7-6 with TRBJ2-1; no firm D call. The CDR3 runs 15 residues. CDR1 and CDR2 (germline): SGHVS, FNYEAQ. Trimming shortened V by 1 base and J by 2 bases, and 9 bases separated the two germline ends. CDR3 nucleotides: TGTGCCAGCAGCTTAGGAGGTCCCCCCTACAATGAGCAGTTCTTC. Protein sequence: CASSLGGPPYNEQFF.

The gene calls are TRBV28 and TRBJ1-5, with TRBD1 matching over 7 bases. The CDR3 consists of 17 residues. Unmatched junction bases numbered 19, after V lost 5 bases and J lost 9 bases. Germline V lookup: CDR1 MDHEN, CDR2 SYDVKM. The CDR3 loop is CASSPGTLGGRGLPQHF. CDR3 nucleotide sequence: TGTGCCAGCAGTCCAGGAACCTTAGGGGGCAGGGGTTTGCCCCAGCATTTT. Based on the CDR3 plus reference TRBV28 and TRBJ1-5, the full variable domain is DVKVTQSSRYLVKRTGEKVFLECVQDMDHENMFWYRQDPGLGLRLIYFSYDVKMKEKGDIPEGYSVSREKKERFSLILESASTNQTSMYLCASSPGTLGGRGLPQHFGDGTRLSIL.

The chain links TRBV28 to TRBJ2-5; TRBD1 agrees at 9 bases. Germline V gives CDR1 MDHEN, CDR2 SYDVKM. J gave up 2 bases and V 6 bases, and 10 bases lay outside the gene matches. The CDR3 contains 16 residues. The CDR3 here is CASRSGTGFLQETQYF. CDR3 in DNA: TGTGCCAGCAGGTCCGGGACAGGGTTCCTTCAAGAGACCCAGTACTTC.

The DNA for the CDR3 is TGTGCCAGCAGTGCAGGGACAGATGGGTATCAGCCCCAGCATTTT. Translating it yields CASSAGTDGYQPQHF. The rearrangement uses TRBV6-1 and TRBJ1-5; 7 nucleotides line up with TRBD1. V lost 4 bases to trimming and J lost 5 bases; unmatched junction nucleotides: 8. The CDR3 spans 15 residues. Per the germline V gene, CDR1 is MNHNS and CDR2 is SASEGT.

The V and J genes are TRBV7-6 and TRBJ2-5, with TRBD2 matching over 7 bases. J lost 3 bases, V lost 5 bases, and 12 bases had no gene match. The CDR3 sequence is 16 residues long. CDR1 is SGHVS and CDR2 is FNYEAQ in the germline V gene. CDR3 sequence reads: CASSRDRGGAEETQYF. The CDR3 DNA reads TGTGCCAGCAGCCGAGACCGGGGAGGGGCCGAAGAGACCCAGTACTTC. The full variable domain, in which reference TRBV7-6 and TRBJ2-5 provide the parts outside the CDR3, is GAGVSQSPRYKVTKRGQDVALRCDPISGHVSLYWYRQALGQGPEFLTYFNYEAQQDKSGLPNDRFSAERPEGSISTLTIQRTEQRDSAMYRCASSRDRGGAEETQYFGPGTRLLVL.